These 24 T cell receptor beta chains were sequenced from one sample in a study of T-cell reconstitution after alpha-beta-depleted transplantation in children. Preparation of the TCRbeta library was carried out with unique molecular identifiers. TCRdb passed the PCR reads through MiXCR, listing each CDR3 protein once. The sample gives a few hundred thousand distinct CDR3 sequences, about 9.4% of which show up once; 2% to 2.5% is in the top ten. The sample in question was PBMCs from the stem cell graft donor, obtained from the stem cell graft. These receptors originate from a human donor who donated a stem cell graft to a child with acute lymphoblastic leukemia.

In its sample, this clonotype was seen many times. The chain employs TRBV28 and TRBJ2-3; 7 nucleotides agree with TRBD2. Germline values: CDR1 MDHEN, CDR2 SYDVKM. The CDR3 spans 16 residues. The ends lost 5 bases at V and 3 bases at J; junction bases unmatched: 11. CDR3 coding DNA: TGTGCCAGCAGTCTAACGGGACTACCAGGGACAGATACGCAGTATTTT. This translates into CASSLTGLPGTDTQYF. Full variable domain (remainder filled in from reference TRBV28 and TRBJ2-3): DVKVTQSSRYLVKRTGEKVFLECVQDMDHENMFWYRQDPGLGLRLIYFSYDVKMKEKGDIPEGYSVSREKKERFSLILESASTNQTSMYLCASSLTGLPGTDTQYFGPGTRLTVL.

J is TRBJ1-2 and V is TRBV12-3 or TRBV12-4, with D tentatively TRBD1 (5 bases). This CDR3 is built from 15 residues. The V gene lost 1 base and the J gene lost 4 bases, with 13 bases spanning the gap. In DNA form, the CDR3 reads TGTGCCAGCAGTTTAGATCAGGGCAGCCCCTATGGCTACACCTTC. This gives the protein CASSLDQGSPYGYTF.

This clonotype was detected ten times or more. The chain combines TRBV7-9 with TRBJ2-7, with 12 positions matching TRBD2. This CDR3 comprises 15 residues. The V and J ends lost 2 bases and 3 bases, in that order; junction bases with no gene match: 2. Germline CDR1 and CDR2: SEHNR and FQNEAQ (reference sequence). Here the CDR3 reads CASSLRTSGIYEQYF. CDR3 coding DNA: TGTGCCAGCAGCTTAAGGACTAGCGGGATCTACGAGCAGTACTTC.

This clonotype appeared a few times. This sequence joins TRBV18 and TRBJ2-2; TRBD2 agrees at 7 bases. Germline loops: CDR1 KGHSH, CDR2 LQKENI. V lost 9 bases, J lost 0 bases, and 7 bases stayed unmatched. This CDR3 has 15 residues. The CDR3 sequence: CASASSGSNTGELFF. CDR3 nucleotides: TGTGCCAGTGCCTCTAGCGGCTCGAACACCGGGGAGCTGTTTTTT.

The V gene is TRBV6-2 or TRBV6-3, the J gene TRBJ2-7, with unresolved D. Germline CDR1 is MNHEY and CDR2 is SVGEGT. This CDR3 contains 15 residues. V was pared by 3 bases and J by 2 bases, with 14 bases between. The CDR3 is CASSYPRGLTYEQYF. The CDR3 DNA reads as TGTGCCAGCAGTTATCCCCGCGGCTTGACCTACGAGCAGTACTTC.

This clonotype was found many times. V gene TRBV9 combines with J gene TRBJ2-3; D not resolved. In germline, CDR1 is SGDLS, CDR2 YYNGEE. The CDR3 sequence is 15 residues long. V gave up 0 bases and J gave up 1 base, with 9 bases separating them. The CDR3 is CASSVEGGRTDTQYF. The CDR3 region has the DNA TGTGCCAGCAGCGTAGAGGGCGGCCGCACAGATACGCAGTATTTT.

The chain links TRBV20-1 to TRBJ2-1; 10 bases align to TRBD2. The CDR3 runs 16 residues. CDR1 and CDR2 from the germline V gene are DFQATT and SNEGSKA (reference sequence). The V segment lost 4 bases and the J segment 4 bases; nucleotides outside the gene matches: 10. Here the CDR3 reads CSAKSGRGLVYNEQFF. The CDR3 region has the DNA TGCAGTGCTAAAAGCGGGAGGGGTTTGGTTTACAATGAGCAGTTCTTC.

The chain uses TRBV12-3 or TRBV12-4 and TRBJ1-4; no firm D call. The CDR3 sequence is 14 residues long. Trimming pared 3 bases from V and 8 bases from J, leaving 13 bases between. CDR3 region: CASSLEVPGEKLFF. The CDR3 bases are TGTGCCAGCAGTTTGGAGGTTCCAGGCGAAAAACTGTTTTTT.

This clonotype was observed many times. The V and J genes are TRBV3-1 and TRBJ2-6, with D hard to call. The CDR3 length is 16 residues. Germline V lookup: CDR1 LGHDT, CDR2 YNNKEL (reference sequence). The ends were cut back, 1 base at V and 0 bases at J, with 7 bases in the middle. DNA for the CDR3: TGTGCCAGCAGCCAAGGCGACCTCTCTGGGGCCAACGTCCTGACTTTC. This translates into CASSQGDLSGANVLTF.

The chain employs TRBV7-2 and TRBJ2-3; D perhaps matches TRBD1 (5 bases). This CDR3 spans 15 amino acids. From germline, CDR1 is SGHTA and CDR2 FQGNSA. The V and J ends lost 5 bases and 6 bases respectively, with 18 bases between them. CDR3 bases: TGTGCCAGCAGCCTTCAGGGTCCGGGTCAGGATACGCAGTATTTT. Encoded protein: CASSLQGPGQDTQYF. Full variable domain (outside the CDR3, taken from reference TRBV7-2 and TRBJ2-3): GAGVSQSPSNKVTEKGKDVELRCDPISGHTALYWYRQSLGQGLEFLIYFQGNSAPDKSGLPSDRFSAERTGGSVSTLTIQRTQQEDSAVYLCASSLQGPGQDTQYFGPGTRLTVL.

Ten or more counts support this clonotype. V is TRBV27 and J is TRBJ1-3; D ambiguous. The V gene's germline CDR1 is MNHEY and CDR2 SMNVEV (reference sequence). V gave up 4 bases and J gave up 0 bases, with 22 bases separating them. The CDR3 covers 19 residues. The CDR3 sequence: CASSSRVWARGSSGNTIYF. For the CDR3, the DNA is TGTGCCAGCAGTTCGCGGGTCTGGGCACGCGGGAGCTCTGGAAACACCATATATTTT.

The rearrangement uses TRBV11-2 and TRBJ2-7; a possible D gene is TRBD2 (5 bases). V was cut by 5 bases and J by 3 bases, with 17 bases left in between. Germline values: CDR1 SGHAT, CDR2 FQNNGV. The CDR3 loop spans 15 amino acids. CDR3 loop: CASSPWTGENYEQYF. DNA for the CDR3: TGTGCCAGCAGCCCTTGGACCGGGGAAAACTACGAGCAGTACTTC.

This clonotype was counted between two and nine times. This chain joins TRBV12-3 or TRBV12-4 and TRBJ2-3, with 8 bases aligning to TRBD1. V lost 6 bases, J lost 0 bases, and 8 bases stayed unmatched. This CDR3 is built from 16 residues. The CDR3 nucleotides read TGTGCCAGCAGCACCGGGACAGGCTTTAGCACAGATACGCAGTATTTT. Translated: CASSTGTGFSTDTQYF.

The chain couples TRBV28 to TRBJ2-1; 7 bases align to TRBD1. CDR1 and CDR2 from the germline V gene are MDHEN and SYDVKM. This CDR3 is built from 14 residues. Trimming removed 2 bases from V and 9 bases from J; junction bases left unmatched: 7. The CDR3 DNA follows: TGTGCCAGCAGTTTAGAGACAGGGTGGGGTGAGCAGTTCTTC. Residues: CASSLETGWGEQFF. The variable domain in full, with the rest retrieved from reference TRBV28 and TRBJ2-1, is DVKVTQSSRYLVKRTGEKVFLECVQDMDHENMFWYRQDPGLGLRLIYFSYDVKMKEKGDIPEGYSVSREKKERFSLILESASTNQTSMYLCASSLETGWGEQFFGPGTRLTVL.

This clonotype was seen more than once but under ten times. CDR3 coding DNA: TGTGCCAGCAGTTACGGGCGGGAGGGCCGAAATACGCAGTATTTT. Translating gives CASSYGREGRNTQYF. The chain uses TRBV6-2 or TRBV6-3 and TRBJ2-3; 9 nucleotides agree with TRBD2. The germline gives CDR1 MNHEY, CDR2 SVGEGT. Unmatched junction bases numbered 7, after V lost 2 bases and J lost 7 bases. The CDR3 has 15 residues.

The chain is built from TRBV7-2 and TRBJ2-5; 13 positions agree with TRBD2. Per the germline V gene, CDR1 is SGHTA and CDR2 is FQGNSA. The V gene end was trimmed by 3 bases and the J gene end by 5 bases; junction bases not matched to a gene: 6. This CDR3 spans 16 amino acids. CDR3 bases: TGTGCCAGCAGCTTTAGGACTAGCGGGAGCAGGGAGACCCAGTACTTC. It encodes CASSFRTSGSRETQYF.

The chain joins TRBV7-9 to TRBJ2-1; 9 bases map to TRBD2. The germline V gene has CDR1 SEHNR and CDR2 FQNEAQ (reference sequence). Losses at the gene ends were 1 base for V and 6 bases for J; bases not matched to a gene: 4. The CDR3 is 15 residues long. This CDR3 is CASSLGSGRSNEQFF. The CDR3 nucleotides are TGTGCCAGCAGCTTAGGGAGCGGGAGGAGCAATGAGCAGTTCTTC.

This clonotype was counted only a few times. This chain uses TRBV5-1 with TRBJ2-3, with D tentatively TRBD2 (6 bases). Per germline, CDR1 SGHRS and CDR2 YFSETQ. This CDR3 is built from 14 residues. Trimming stripped 4 bases from V and 6 bases from J, with 15 bases between. For the CDR3, the DNA is TGCGCCAGCAGCGAGGGACTCCTTTCTGATACGCAGTATTTT. This codes for CASSEGLLSDTQYF.

This clonotype was observed a few times. This rearrangement joins TRBV5-6 to TRBJ2-3, with a weak D call TRBD2 (5 bases). Germline-derived CDR1 and CDR2 are SGHDT and YYEEEE. V was pared by 0 bases and J by 1 base, with 12 bases between. The CDR3 covers 16 residues. Here the CDR3 reads CASSLASSGGTDTQYF. The CDR3 DNA reads TGTGCCAGCAGCTTGGCCTCAAGCGGAGGCACAGATACGCAGTATTTT.

This clonotype was seen many times. This chain uses TRBV15 with TRBJ2-6; D is unresolved. The germline V gene encodes CDR1 LNHNV and CDR2 YYDKDF (reference sequence). V gave up 0 bases and J gave up 0 bases, with 12 bases separating them. This CDR3 has 18 amino acids. The CDR3 spells CATSREIPWVSGANVLTF. The DNA for the CDR3 is TGTGCCACCAGCAGAGAAATACCGTGGGTCTCTGGGGCCAACGTCCTGACTTTC. Combining the CDR3 with reference TRBV15 and TRBJ2-6 gives the whole variable domain DAMVIQNPRYQVTQFGKPVTLSCSQTLNHNVMYWYQQKSSQAPKLLFHYYDKDFNNEADTPDNFQSRRPNTSFCFLDIRSPGLGDTAMYLCATSREIPWVSGANVLTFGAGSRLTVL.

This clonotype was counted a few times. The chain joins TRBV18 to TRBJ1-6; TRBD1 is a possible D gene (6 bases). CDR3 size: 16 residues. Trimming left V 3 bases short and J 10 bases short, with 19 bases between. CDR1 and CDR2 from the germline V gene are KGHSH and LQKENI. CDR3 residues: CASSPQAGGLKSPLHF. In DNA, the CDR3 is TGTGCCAGCTCACCCCAAGCGGGGGGCCTAAAGTCACCCCTCCACTTT.

This clonotype was seen repeatedly, ten times or more. This chain uses TRBV27 with TRBJ1-5; D unclear. Between the trimmed V and J ends, which lost 4 bases and 4 bases, there was a span of 8 bases. The CDR3 length is 13 residues. In germline, CDR1 is MNHEY, CDR2 SMNVEV (reference sequence). CDR3 sequence: CASSSTVNQPQHF. CDR3 nucleotide sequence: TGTGCCAGCAGTTCCACAGTGAATCAGCCCCAGCATTTT.

This rearrangement joins TRBV5-1 to TRBJ2-1; 8 bases are a match to TRBD2. Germline CDR1 reads SGHRS; CDR2 reads YFSETQ. The V and J ends lost 0 bases and 4 bases, in that order; junction bases with no gene match: 3. The CDR3 extends over 15 amino acids. This chain's CDR3 is CASSLGVAGYNEQFF. The CDR3 nucleotides are TGCGCCAGCAGCTTGGGAGTAGCGGGATACAATGAGCAGTTCTTC.

This clonotype was counted between two and nine times. The chain recombines TRBV7-2 with TRBJ1-6; D might be TRBD1 (5 bases). Germline V gene data show CDR1 as SGHTA and CDR2 as FQGNSA. With 1 base removed from V and 9 bases from J, the gap between germline ends came to 13 bases. This CDR3 has 15 residues. The CDR3 spells CASSLGMRGTSPLHF. CDR3 DNA: TGTGCCAGCAGCTTAGGGATGAGGGGAACTTCACCCCTCCACTTT.